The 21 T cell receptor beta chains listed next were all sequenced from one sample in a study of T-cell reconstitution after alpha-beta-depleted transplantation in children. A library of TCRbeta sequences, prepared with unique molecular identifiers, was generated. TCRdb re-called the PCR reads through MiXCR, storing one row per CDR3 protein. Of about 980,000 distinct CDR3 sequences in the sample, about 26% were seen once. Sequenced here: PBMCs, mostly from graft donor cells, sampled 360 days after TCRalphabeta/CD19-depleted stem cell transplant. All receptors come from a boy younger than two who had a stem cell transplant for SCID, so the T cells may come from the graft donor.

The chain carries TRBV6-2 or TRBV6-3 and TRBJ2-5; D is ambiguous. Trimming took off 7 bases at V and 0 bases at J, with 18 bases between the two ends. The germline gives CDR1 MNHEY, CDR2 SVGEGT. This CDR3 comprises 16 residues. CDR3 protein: CASTLRRLTNQETQYF. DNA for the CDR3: TGTGCCAGCACCCTACGAAGGCTCACCAACCAAGAGACCCAGTACTTC.

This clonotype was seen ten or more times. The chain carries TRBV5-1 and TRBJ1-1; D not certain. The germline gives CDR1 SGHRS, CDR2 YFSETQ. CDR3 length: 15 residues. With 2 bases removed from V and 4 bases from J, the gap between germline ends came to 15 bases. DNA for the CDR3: TGCGCCAGCAGCTTAGGCCCGGCCTGGGGCACTGAAGCTTTCTTT. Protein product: CASSLGPAWGTEAFF.

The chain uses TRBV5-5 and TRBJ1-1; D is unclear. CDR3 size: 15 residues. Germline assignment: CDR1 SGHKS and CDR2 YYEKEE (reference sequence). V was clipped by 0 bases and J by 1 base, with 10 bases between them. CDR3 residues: CASSLDGFENTEAFF. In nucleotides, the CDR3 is TGTGCCAGCAGCTTGGACGGGTTTGAGAACACTGAAGCTTTCTTT.

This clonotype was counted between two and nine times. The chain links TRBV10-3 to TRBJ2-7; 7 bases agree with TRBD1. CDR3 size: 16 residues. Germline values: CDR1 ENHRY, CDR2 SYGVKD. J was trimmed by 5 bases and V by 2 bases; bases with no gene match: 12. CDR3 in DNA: TGTGCCATCAGTGAGAGGACAGGTCGGTCCCCCGACGAGCAGTACTTC. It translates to CAISERTGRSPDEQYF.

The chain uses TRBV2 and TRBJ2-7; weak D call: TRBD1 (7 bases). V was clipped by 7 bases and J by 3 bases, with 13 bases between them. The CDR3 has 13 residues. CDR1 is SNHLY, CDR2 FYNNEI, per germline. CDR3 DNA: TGTGCCAGCATCGGAGGGGGCGACTACGAGCAGTACTTC. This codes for CASIGGGDYEQYF.

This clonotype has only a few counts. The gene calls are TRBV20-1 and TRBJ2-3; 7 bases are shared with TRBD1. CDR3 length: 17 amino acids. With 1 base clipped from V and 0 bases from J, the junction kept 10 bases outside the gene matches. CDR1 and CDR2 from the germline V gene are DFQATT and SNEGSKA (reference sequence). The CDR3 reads CSARATGWAPSTDTQYF. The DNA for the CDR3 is TGCAGTGCTAGAGCGACAGGGTGGGCTCCTAGCACAGATACGCAGTATTTT.

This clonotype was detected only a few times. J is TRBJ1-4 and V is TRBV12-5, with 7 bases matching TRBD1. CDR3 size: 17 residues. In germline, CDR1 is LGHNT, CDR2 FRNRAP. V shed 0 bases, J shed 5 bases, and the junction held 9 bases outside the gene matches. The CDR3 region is CASGLVPNWDSNEKLFF. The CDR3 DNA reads TGTGCTAGTGGTTTGGTCCCCAATTGGGACAGCAATGAAAAACTGTTTTTT.

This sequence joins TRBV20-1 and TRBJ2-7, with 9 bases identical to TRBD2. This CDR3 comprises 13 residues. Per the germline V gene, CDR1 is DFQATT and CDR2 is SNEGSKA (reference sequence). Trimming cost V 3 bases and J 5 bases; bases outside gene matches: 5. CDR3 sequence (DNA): TGCAGTGCTAGCGGGCTAGCGGGGAACGAGCAGTACTTC. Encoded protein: CSASGLAGNEQYF.

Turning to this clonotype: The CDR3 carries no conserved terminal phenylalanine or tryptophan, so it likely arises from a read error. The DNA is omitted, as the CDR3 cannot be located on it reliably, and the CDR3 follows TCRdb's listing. CDR3 sequence reads: CASTSDRESLV. The chain employs TRBV28 and TRBJ1-2; TRBD1 reflects the table's D call only, with no check against the DNA. Germline CDR1 and CDR2: MDHEN and SYDVKM. The CDR3 adds up to 11 amino acids, both ends counted.

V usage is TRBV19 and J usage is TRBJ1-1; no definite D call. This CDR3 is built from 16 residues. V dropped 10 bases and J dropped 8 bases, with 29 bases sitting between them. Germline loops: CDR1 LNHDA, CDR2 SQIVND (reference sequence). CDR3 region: CATISRETSSSPEAFF. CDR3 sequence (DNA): TGTGCCACCATCTCAAGGGAGACGAGCTCCTCTCCCGAAGCTTTCTTT. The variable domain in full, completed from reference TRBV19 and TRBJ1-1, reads DGGITQSPKYLFRKEGQNVTLSCEQNLNHDAMYWYRQDPGQGLRLIYYSQIVNDFQKGDIAEGYSVSREKKESFPLTVTSAQKNPTAFYLCATISRETSSSPEAFFGQGTRLTVV.

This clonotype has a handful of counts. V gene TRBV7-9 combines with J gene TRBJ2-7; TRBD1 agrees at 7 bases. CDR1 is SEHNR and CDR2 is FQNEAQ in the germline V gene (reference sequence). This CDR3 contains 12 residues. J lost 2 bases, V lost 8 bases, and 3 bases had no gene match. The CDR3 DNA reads TGTGCCAGCGCGACAGGGACCTACGAGCAGTACTTC. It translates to CASATGTYEQYF.

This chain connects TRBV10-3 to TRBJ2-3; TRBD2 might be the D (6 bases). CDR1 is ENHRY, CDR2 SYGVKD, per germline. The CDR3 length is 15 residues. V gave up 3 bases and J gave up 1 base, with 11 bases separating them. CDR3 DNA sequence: TGTGCCATCAGTGAAGGAGGGGTGGGCACAGATACGCAGTATTTT. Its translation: CAISEGGVGTDTQYF.

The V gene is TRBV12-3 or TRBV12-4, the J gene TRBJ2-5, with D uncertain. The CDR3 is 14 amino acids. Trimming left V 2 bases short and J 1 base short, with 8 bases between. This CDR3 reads CASSLWPSQETQYF. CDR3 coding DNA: TGTGCCAGCAGTTTATGGCCGAGCCAAGAGACCCAGTACTTC.

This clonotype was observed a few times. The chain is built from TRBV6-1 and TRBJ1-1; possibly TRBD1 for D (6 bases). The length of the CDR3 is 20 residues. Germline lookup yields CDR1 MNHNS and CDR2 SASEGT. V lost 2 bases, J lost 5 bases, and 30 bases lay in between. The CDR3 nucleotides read TGTGCCAGCAGTGAAATTGTCCATACCGGGGGAGGACAGTCCGGGACTGAAGCTTTCTTT. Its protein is CASSEIVHTGGGQSGTEAFF.

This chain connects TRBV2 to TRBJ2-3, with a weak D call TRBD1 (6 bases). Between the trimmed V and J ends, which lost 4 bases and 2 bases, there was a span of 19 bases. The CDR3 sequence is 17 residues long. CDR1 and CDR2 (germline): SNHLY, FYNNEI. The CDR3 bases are TGTGCCAGCAGTGGCGGAAACAGGGTGCGGTTCACAGATACGCAGTATTTT. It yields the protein CASSGGNRVRFTDTQYF.

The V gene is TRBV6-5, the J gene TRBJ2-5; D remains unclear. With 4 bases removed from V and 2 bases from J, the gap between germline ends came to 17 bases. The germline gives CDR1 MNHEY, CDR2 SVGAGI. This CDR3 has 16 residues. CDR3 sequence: CASSLEEGGVQETQYF. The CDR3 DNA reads TGTGCCAGCAGTTTGGAAGAAGGCGGAGTACAAGAGACCCAGTACTTC.

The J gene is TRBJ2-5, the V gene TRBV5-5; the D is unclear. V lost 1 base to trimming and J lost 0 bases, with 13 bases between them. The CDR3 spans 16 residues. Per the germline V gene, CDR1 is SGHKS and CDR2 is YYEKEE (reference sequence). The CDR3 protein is CASSLIFSQYQETQYF. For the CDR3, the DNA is TGTGCCAGCAGCTTGATTTTCAGCCAGTACCAAGAGACCCAGTACTTC.

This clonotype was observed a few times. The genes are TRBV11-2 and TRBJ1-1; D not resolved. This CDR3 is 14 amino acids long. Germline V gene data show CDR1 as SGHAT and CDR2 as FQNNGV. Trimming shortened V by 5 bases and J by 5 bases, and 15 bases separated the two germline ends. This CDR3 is CASSDYGLRTEAFF. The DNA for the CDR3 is TGTGCCAGCAGCGACTACGGGTTGAGGACTGAAGCTTTCTTT.

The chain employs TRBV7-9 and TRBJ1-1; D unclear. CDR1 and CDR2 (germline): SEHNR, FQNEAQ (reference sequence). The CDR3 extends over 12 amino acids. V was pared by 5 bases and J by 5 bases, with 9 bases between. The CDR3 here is CASSPWKTEAFF. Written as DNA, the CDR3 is TGTGCCAGCAGCCCCTGGAAGACTGAAGCTTTCTTT. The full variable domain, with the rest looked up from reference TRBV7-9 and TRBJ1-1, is DTGVSQNPRHKITKRGQNVTFRCDPISEHNRLYWYRQTLGQGPEFLTYFQNEAQLEKSRLLSDRFSAERPKGSFSTLEIQRTEQGDSAMYLCASSPWKTEAFFGQGTRLTVV.

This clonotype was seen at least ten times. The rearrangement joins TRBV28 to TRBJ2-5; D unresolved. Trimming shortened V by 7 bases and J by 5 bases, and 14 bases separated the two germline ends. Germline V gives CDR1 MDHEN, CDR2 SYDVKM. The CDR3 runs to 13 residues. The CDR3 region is CASKHPNRETQYF. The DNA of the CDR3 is TGTGCCAGCAAACACCCAAATAGGGAGACCCAGTACTTC. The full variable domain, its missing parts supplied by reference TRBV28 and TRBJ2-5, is DVKVTQSSRYLVKRTGEKVFLECVQDMDHENMFWYRQDPGLGLRLIYFSYDVKMKEKGDIPEGYSVSREKKERFSLILESASTNQTSMYLCASKHPNRETQYFGPGTRLLVL.

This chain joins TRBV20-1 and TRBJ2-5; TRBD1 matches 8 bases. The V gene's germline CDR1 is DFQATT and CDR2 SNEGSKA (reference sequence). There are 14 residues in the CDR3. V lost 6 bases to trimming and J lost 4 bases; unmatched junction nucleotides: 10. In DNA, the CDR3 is TGCAGTGCCCTCGCGGACAGGGTGTCAGAGACCCAGTACTTC. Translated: CSALADRVSETQYF.